The rows below give T cell receptor beta chains drawn from one sample of a study of blood T cell repertoires in COVID-19. Generated by immunoSEQ multiplex PCR, the TCRdb table keeps only in-frame clones and is missing some. This sample has approximately 100,000 clones, with 84% found just once. The sample was peripheral blood. These receptors all come from a woman aged 50 to 60 with acute or convalescent COVID-19. Each CDR3 is given with its conserved first and last residue. A D gene is named only where the DNA matches it firmly. Clone size appears in some rows only: once, few, many, or a class for an expanded clone.

>TRBV5-5|TRBJ1-4|NA|TRBD1
CASSGRGTVLGEKLFF
TGTGCCAGCAGCGGACGGGGGACAGTCCTCGGAGAAAAACTGTTTTTT
>TRBV6-5|TRBJ2-7|NA|NA
CASSYYGYEQYF
TGTGCCAGCAGTTACTACGGCTACGAGCAGTACTTC
>TRBV12-3/TRBV12-4|TRBJ2-7|NA|NA
CASSLGQLYEQYF
TGTGCCAGCAGTTTAGGACAGCTCTACGAGCAGTACTTC
>TRBV19|TRBJ1-2|NA|TRBD1
CASSTPGQDKYYGYTF
TGTGCCAGTAGTACCCCGGGACAGGACAAATACTATGGCTACACCTTC
>TRBV7-2|TRBJ1-4|NA|NA
CASSLARGHPLTNEKLFF
TGTGCCAGCAGCTTAGCTAGGGGCCATCCACTCACTAATGAAAAACTGTTTTTT
>TRBV24-1|TRBJ1-2|NA|TRBD1
CATSDATGTGLGGYTF
TGTGCCACCAGTGATGCCACTGGGACAGGGCTGGGAGGCTACACCTTC
>TRBV6-5|TRBJ1-4|NA|NA
CARGGDGNEKLFF
TGTGCCAGGGGGGGGGATGGTAATGAAAAACTGTTTTTT
>TRBV4-1|TRBJ1-1|NA|NA
CASSTRTVSNTEAFF
TGCGCCAGCAGCACCAGGACAGTTTCGAACACTGAAGCTTTCTTT
>TRBV10-1|TRBJ2-2|once|TRBD2
CASSGGGSAGELFF
TGCGCCAGCAGTGGGGGGGGTTCTGCCGGGGAGCTGTTTTTT
>TRBV6-5|TRBJ1-1|NA|TRBD1
CASTGQGPEAFF
TGTGCCAGCACCGGACAGGGGCCTGAAGCTTTCTTT
>TRBV12-5|TRBJ2-1|NA|NA
CASGLDWGPQFF
TGTGCTAGTGGTTTGGACTGGGGCCCGCAGTTCTTC